This passage covers 7 T cell receptor beta chains from one sample sequenced in a study of shared clonotypes between healthy human individuals. Profiling relied on immunoSEQ multiplex PCR, and the TCRdb table lists in-frame clones only, not all of them. Of about 1.1 million clones in the sample, 77% were seen once. Material: memory CD4+ T cells from PBMCs. Subset here: CD45RA-negative fraction. The receptors were sampled from a man between 18 and 35 years old in good health. Some clones in this sample may be carry-over from other donors' samples.

The chain has TRBV28 and TRBJ1-2; TRBD1 is a possible D gene (5 bases). Germline V gene sequence: CDR1 MDHEN, CDR2 SYDVKM. Deletions cut 6 bases from V and 10 bases from J, with 21 bases between. CDR3 length: 14 amino acids. The CDR3 loop is CASSTPGDRFSYTF. DNA for the CDR3: TGTGCCAGCAGCACCCCCGGGGACCGATTCTCCTACACCTTC.

The chain couples TRBV28 to TRBJ1-2; D remains unclear. CDR3 length: 13 amino acids. Germline V gene sequence: CDR1 MDHEN, CDR2 SYDVKM. V was pared by 4 bases and J by 4 bases, with 10 bases between. The DNA for the CDR3 is TGTGCCAGCAGTTCAATAAACTCCTATGGCTACACCTTC. Its translation: CASSSINSYGYTF.

The chain uses TRBV25-1 and TRBJ2-7; weak D call: TRBD1 (8 bases). CDR1 MGHDK and CDR2 SYGVNS come from the germline V gene. V lost 6 bases and J 7 bases, leaving 16 bases between the germline ends. The CDR3 is 13 amino acids. The CDR3 spells CASRQQGEGEQYF. The DNA for the CDR3 is TGTGCCAGCAGACAACAGGGGGAGGGTGAGCAGTACTTC.

Comments on this clone: In the same sample, other DNA sequences code for this CDR3. J is TRBJ2-5 and V is TRBV6-6; D is ambiguous. The germline V and J ends were trimmed by 2 bases and 2 bases, with 6 bases remaining between them. This CDR3 region has 13 residues. Germline assignment: CDR1 MNHNY and CDR2 SVGAGI (reference sequence). CDR3 sequence reads: CASSYGRQETQYF. In nucleotides, the CDR3 is TGTGCCAGCAGTTACGGCAGGCAAGAGACCCAGTACTTC.

The J gene is TRBJ1-1, the V gene TRBV9; D gene unclear. V lost 3 bases and J 2 bases, leaving 14 bases between the germline ends. Germline lookup yields CDR1 SGDLS and CDR2 YYNGEE. This CDR3 is built from 15 residues. CDR3 sequence: CASSGRADANTEAFF. The CDR3 nucleotides are TGTGCCAGCAGCGGGAGGGCAGACGCCAACACTGAAGCTTTCTTT. The whole variable domain, filled in from reference TRBV9 and TRBJ1-1, reads DSGVTQTPKHLITATGQRVTLRCSPRSGDLSVYWYQQSLDQGLQFLIQYYNGEERAKGNILERFSAQQFPDLHSELNLSSLELGDSALYFCASSGRADANTEAFFGQGTRLTVV.

With regard to this clone: The limits of the CDR3 on the DNA are not certain, so only TCRdb's listed CDR3 is given. The gene calls are TRBV5-1 and TRBJ1-3; whether TRBD1, the table's D call, matches the DNA was not checked. The V gene's germline CDR1 is SGHRS and CDR2 YFSETQ. With termini counted, the CDR3 has 17 amino acids. CDR3 sequence: CASSFFGQGGSGNTIYF.

The V gene is TRBV4-2, the J gene TRBJ2-7; the match to TRBD1 covers 8 bases. In germline, CDR1 is LGHNA, CDR2 YNFKEQ. Trimming at V came to 0 bases and at J to 3 bases, leaving 4 bases not matched to a gene. The CDR3 extends over 15 amino acids. The CDR3 here is CASSQEGQGLYEQYF. CDR3 DNA sequence: TGTGCCAGCAGCCAAGAAGGACAGGGTCTCTACGAGCAGTACTTC.